This T cell receptor (beta chain) comes out of a study of blood T cell repertoires in COVID-19. Looking at the study overall: PBMCs, B-cell-depleted T cells, or T cells were the source of the cDNA or gDNA that made up the material.

Generated by immunoSEQ multiplex PCR, the TCRdb table keeps only in-frame clones and is missing some. The sample includes 130,000 to 150,000 clones, 85% to 90% of them seen just once. This clone was observed once. The CDR3 runs 11 residues. Trimming took 8 bases from V and 8 from J, leaving 15 bases between them. The V gene's germline CDR1 is DFQATT and CDR2 SNEGSKA (reference sequence). The chain combines TRBV20-1 with TRBJ1-1, with D hard to call. The TCR was taken from a middle-aged woman with acute or convalescent COVID-19. Sequences were obtained from peripheral blood. The CDR3 DNA is TGCAGTTTGATCAGTCCTCCAGAAGCTTTCTTT. Its translation is CSLISPPEAFF.